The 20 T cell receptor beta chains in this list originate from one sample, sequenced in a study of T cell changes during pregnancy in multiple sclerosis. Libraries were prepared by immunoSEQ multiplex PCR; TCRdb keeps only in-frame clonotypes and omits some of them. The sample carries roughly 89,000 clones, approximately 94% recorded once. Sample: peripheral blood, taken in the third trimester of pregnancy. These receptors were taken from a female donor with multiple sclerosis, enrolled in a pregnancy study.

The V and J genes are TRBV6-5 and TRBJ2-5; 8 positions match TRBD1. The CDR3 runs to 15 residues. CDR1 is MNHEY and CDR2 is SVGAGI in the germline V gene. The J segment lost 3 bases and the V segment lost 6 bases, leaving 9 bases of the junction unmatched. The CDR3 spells CASSRTGLEKETQYF. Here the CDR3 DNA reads TGTGCCAGCAGCCGGACAGGGCTAGAGAAAGAGACCCAGTACTTC.

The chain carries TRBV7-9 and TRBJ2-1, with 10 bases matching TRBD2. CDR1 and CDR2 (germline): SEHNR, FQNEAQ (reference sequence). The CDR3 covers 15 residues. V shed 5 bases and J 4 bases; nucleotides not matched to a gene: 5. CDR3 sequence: CASSPTSGTYNEQFF. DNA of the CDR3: TGTGCCAGCAGCCCAACTAGCGGGACATACAATGAGCAGTTCTTC.

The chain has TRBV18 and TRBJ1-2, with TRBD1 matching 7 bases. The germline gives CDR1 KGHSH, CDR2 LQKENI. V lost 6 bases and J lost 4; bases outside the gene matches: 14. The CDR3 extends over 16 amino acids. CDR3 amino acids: CASSHDAWTGGYGYTF. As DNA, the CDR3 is TGTGCCAGCTCCCATGATGCTTGGACAGGCGGCTATGGCTACACCTTC.

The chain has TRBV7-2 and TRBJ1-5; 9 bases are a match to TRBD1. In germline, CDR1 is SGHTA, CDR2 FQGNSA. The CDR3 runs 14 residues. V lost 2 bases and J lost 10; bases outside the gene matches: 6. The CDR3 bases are TGTGCCAGCAGCTTAACCGGACAGGGGTATCCCCAGCATTTT. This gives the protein CASSLTGQGYPQHF.

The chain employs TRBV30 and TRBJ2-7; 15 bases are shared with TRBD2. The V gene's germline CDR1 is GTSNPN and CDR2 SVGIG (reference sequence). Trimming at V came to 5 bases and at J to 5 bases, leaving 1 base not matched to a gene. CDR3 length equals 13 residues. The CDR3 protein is CAWGLAGGHEQYF. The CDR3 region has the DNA TGTGCCTGGGGACTAGCGGGAGGGCACGAGCAGTACTTC. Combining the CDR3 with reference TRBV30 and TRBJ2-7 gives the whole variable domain SQTIHQWPATLVQPVGSPLSLECTVEGTSNPNLYWYRQAAGRGLQLLFYSVGIGQISSEVPQNLSASRPQDRQFILSSKKLLLSDSGFYLCAWGLAGGHEQYFGPGTRLTVT.

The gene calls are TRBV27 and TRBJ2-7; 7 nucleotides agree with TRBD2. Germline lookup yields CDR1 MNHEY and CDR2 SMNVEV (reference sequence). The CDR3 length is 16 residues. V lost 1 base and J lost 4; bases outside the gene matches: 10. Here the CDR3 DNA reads TGTGCCAGCAGTTTATGGCCTATAGCGGGCGGGTACGAGCAGTACTTC. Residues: CASSLWPIAGGYEQYF.

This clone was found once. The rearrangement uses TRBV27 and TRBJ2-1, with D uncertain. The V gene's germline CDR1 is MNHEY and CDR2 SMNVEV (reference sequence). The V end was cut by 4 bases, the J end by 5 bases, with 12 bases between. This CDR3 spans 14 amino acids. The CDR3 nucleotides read TGTGCCAGCAGTTCCCCCCCTATGCACAATGAGCAGTTCTTC. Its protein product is CASSSPPMHNEQFF.

CDR3 sequence reads: CASSTGQGETQYF. CDR3 in DNA: TGTGCCAGCAGTACCGGACAGGGAGAGACCCAGTACTTC. This rearrangement joins TRBV6-5 to TRBJ2-5; 8 nucleotides match TRBD1. Germline CDR1 reads MNHEY; CDR2 reads SVGAGI. The junction had 3 bases not matched to a gene; V was cut back by 5 bases and J by 4 bases. The CDR3 runs to 13 residues.

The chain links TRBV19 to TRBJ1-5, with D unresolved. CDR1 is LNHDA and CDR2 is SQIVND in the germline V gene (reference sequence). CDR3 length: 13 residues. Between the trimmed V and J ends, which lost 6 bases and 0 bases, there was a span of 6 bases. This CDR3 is CASRRNSNQPQHF. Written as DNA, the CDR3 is TGTGCCAGTAGGCGGAATAGCAATCAGCCCCAGCATTTT.

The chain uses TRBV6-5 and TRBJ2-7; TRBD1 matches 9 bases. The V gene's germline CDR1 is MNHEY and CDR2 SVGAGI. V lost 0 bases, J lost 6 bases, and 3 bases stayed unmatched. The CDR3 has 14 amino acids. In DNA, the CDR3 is TGTGCCAGCAGTTACTCACAGGGGGCCCGCGAGCAGTACTTC. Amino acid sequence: CASSYSQGAREQYF.

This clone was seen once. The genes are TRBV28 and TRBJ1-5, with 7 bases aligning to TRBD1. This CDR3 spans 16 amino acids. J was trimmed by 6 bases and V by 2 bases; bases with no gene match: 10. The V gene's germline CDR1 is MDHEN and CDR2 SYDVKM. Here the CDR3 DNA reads TGTGCCAGCAGTTTACTATTGAGACAGGGACGTCAGCCCCAGCATTTT. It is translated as CASSLLLRQGRQPQHF.

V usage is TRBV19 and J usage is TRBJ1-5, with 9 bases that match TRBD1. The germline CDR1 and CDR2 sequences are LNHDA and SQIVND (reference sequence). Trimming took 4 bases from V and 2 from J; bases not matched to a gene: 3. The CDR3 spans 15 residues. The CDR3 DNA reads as TGTGCCAGTAGTACCGGACAGGGGCGCAATCAGCCCCAGCATTTT. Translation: CASSTGQGRNQPQHF.

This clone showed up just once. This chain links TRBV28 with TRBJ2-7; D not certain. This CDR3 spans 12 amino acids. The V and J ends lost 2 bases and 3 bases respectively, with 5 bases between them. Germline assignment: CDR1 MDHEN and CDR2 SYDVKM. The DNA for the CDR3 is TGTGCCAGCAGTTTACGGTTCTACGAGCAGTACTTC. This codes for CASSLRFYEQYF.

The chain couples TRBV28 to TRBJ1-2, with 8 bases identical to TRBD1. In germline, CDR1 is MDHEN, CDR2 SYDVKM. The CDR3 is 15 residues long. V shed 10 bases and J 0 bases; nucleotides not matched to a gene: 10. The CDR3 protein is CAIQGQDPTNYGYTF. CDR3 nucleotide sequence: TGTGCCATCCAGGGACAGGACCCAACTAACTATGGCTACACCTTC.

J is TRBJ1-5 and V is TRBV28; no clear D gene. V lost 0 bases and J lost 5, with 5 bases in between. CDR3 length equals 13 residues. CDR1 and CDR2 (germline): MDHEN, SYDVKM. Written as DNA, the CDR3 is TGTGCCAGCAGTTTATGGGGCGATCAGCCCCAGCATTTT. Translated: CASSLWGDQPQHF.

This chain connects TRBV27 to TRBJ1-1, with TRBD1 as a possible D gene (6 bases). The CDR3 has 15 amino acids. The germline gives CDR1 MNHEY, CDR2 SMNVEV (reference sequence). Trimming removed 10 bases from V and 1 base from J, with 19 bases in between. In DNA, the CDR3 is TGTGCCATCTTATTAGGGGGGGCCTCGAACACTGAAGCTTTCTTT. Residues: CAILLGGASNTEAFF.

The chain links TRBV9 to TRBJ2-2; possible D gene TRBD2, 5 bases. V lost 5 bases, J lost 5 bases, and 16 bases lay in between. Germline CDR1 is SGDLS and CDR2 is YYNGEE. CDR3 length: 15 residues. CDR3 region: CASRISGSGTGELFF. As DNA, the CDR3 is TGTGCCAGCAGGATTTCGGGATCGGGAACCGGGGAGCTGTTTTTT.

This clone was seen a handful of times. CDR3 protein: CASSLGPLQFF. The CDR3 region has the DNA TGTGCCAGTAGTCTGGGCCCTTTGCAGTTCTTC. The chain has TRBV19 and TRBJ2-1, with D hard to call. Germline CDR1 LNHDA, CDR2 SQIVND (reference sequence). The V end lost 5 bases, the J end lost 12 bases, and 11 bases lay between the germline ends. CDR3 length: 11 residues.

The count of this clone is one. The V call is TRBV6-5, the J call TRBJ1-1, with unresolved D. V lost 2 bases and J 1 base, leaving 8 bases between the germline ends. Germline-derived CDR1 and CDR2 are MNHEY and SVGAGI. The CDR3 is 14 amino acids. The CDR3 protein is CASSYADTNTEAFF. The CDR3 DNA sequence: TGTGCCAGCAGTTACGCCGACACGAACACTGAAGCTTTCTTT.

The CDR3 DNA follows: TGTGCCAGCAGCTTAGGTACTAGCACAGATACGCAGTATTTT. As protein: CASSLGTSTDTQYF. The V and J genes are TRBV7-6 and TRBJ2-3; D is ambiguous. This CDR3 comprises 14 residues. Trimming pared 1 base from V and 0 bases from J, leaving 5 bases between. Per germline, CDR1 SGHVS and CDR2 FNYEAQ.